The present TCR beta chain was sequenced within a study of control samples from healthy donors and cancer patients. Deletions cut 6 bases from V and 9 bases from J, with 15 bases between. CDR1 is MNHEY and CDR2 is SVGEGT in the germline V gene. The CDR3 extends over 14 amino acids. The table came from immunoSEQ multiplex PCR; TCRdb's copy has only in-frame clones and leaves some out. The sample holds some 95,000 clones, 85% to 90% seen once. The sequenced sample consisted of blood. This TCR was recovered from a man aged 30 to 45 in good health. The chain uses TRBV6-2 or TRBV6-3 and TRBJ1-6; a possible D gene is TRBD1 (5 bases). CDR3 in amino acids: CASSLRGAGSPLHF. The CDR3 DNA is TGTGCCAGCAGCCTCAGAGGGGCAGGTTCACCCCTCCACTTT.